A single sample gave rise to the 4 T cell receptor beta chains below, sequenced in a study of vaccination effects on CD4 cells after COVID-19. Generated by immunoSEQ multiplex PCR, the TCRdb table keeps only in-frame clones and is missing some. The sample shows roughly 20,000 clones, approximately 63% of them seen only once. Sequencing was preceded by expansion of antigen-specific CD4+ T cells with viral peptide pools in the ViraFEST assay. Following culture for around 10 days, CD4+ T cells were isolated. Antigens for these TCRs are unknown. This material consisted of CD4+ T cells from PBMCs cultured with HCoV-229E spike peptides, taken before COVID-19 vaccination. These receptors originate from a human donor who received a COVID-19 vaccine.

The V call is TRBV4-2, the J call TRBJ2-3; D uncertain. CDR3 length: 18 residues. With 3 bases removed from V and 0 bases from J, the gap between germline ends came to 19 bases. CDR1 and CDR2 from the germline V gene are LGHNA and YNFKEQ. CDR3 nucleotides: TGTGCCAGCAGCCACGGACCACCTTCTAGGCCTAGCACAGATACGCAGTATTTT. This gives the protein CASSHGPPSRPSTDTQYF.

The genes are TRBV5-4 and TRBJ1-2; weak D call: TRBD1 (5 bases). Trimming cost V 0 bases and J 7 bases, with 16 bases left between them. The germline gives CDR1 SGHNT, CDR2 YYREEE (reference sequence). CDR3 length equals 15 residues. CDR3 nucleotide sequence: TGTGCCAGCAGCTTGGGAGGGGAGGCCGTAGGTGGCTACACCTTC. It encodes CASSLGGEAVGGYTF.

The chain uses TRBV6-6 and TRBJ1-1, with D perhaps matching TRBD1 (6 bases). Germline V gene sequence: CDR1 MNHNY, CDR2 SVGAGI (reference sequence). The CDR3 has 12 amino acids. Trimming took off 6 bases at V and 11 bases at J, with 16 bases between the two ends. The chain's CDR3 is CASSQTGSEAFF. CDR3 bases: TGTGCCAGCAGCCAGACAGGATCGGAGGCTTTCTTT.

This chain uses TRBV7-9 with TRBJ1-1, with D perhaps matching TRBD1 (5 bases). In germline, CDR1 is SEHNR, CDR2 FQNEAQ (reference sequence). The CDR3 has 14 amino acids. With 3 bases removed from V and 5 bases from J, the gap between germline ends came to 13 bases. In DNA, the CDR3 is TGTGCCAGCAGCTTCAGACAGTCAGGGACTGAAGCTTTCTTT. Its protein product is CASSFRQSGTEAFF.